The 25 T cell receptor beta chains below were found in one sample sequenced in a study of cytomegalovirus exposure and HLA in healthy donors. Primers for the PCR totalled 60 Vbeta and 13 Jbeta. Assay: immunoSEQ multiplex PCR; the TCRdb copy retains only in-frame clones and omits some. There are 90,000 to 150,000 clones in the sample; 60% to 85% occur only once, and less than 3.5% lies in the top ten. The sample taken for sequencing was PBMCs. These receptors all come from a female donor in good health and CMV-seronegative.

This clone was counted once. The V gene is TRBV5-1, the J gene TRBJ2-3, with 13 bases aligning to TRBD2. CDR1 is SGHRS, CDR2 YFSETQ, per germline. This CDR3 is built from 17 residues. The V and J ends lost 1 base and 0 bases, in that order; junction bases with no gene match: 2. CDR3 amino acids: CASSLTSGGASTDTQYF. In DNA form, the CDR3 reads TGCGCCAGCAGCTTGACTAGCGGGGGGGCCAGCACAGATACGCAGTATTTT.

J is TRBJ1-1 and V is TRBV5-6, with D perhaps matching TRBD1 (5 bases). Germline lookup yields CDR1 SGHDT and CDR2 YYEEEE. The CDR3 contains 12 residues. The ends were cut back, 4 bases at V and 8 bases at J, with 12 bases in the middle. CDR3 sequence (DNA): TGTGCCAGCAGCCCCATGGGGGGGGAAGCTTTCTTT. The encoded protein is CASSPMGGEAFF.

The sample holds one count of this clone. The chain combines TRBV7-9 with TRBJ1-6; 9 bases match TRBD1. Looked up from germline, CDR1 is SEHNR and CDR2 is FQNEAQ (reference sequence). The CDR3 totals 16 residues. V lost 4 bases, J lost 3 bases, and 4 bases stayed unmatched. Here the CDR3 DNA reads TGTGCCAGCAGCTCGGGACAGGGTTTCTATAATTCACCCCTCCACTTT. This gives the protein CASSSGQGFYNSPLHF. Variable domain in full (rest from reference TRBV7-9 and TRBJ1-6): DTGVSQNPRHKITKRGQNVTFRCDPISEHNRLYWYRQTLGQGPEFLTYFQNEAQLEKSRLLSDRFSAERPKGSFSTLEIQRTEQGDSAMYLCASSSGQGFYNSPLHFGNGTRLTVT.

The genes are TRBV5-5 and TRBJ2-7; D is ambiguous. CDR1 and CDR2 (germline): SGHKS, YYEKEE (reference sequence). The V and J ends lost 2 bases and 3 bases respectively, with 9 bases between them. The CDR3 spans 13 residues. The CDR3 bases are TGTGCCAGCAGCTTCGCAGAATTCTACGAGCAGTACTTC. Amino acids: CASSFAEFYEQYF. The full variable domain, in which reference TRBV5-5 and TRBJ2-7 provide the parts outside the CDR3, is DAGVTQSPTHLIKTRGQQVTLRCSPISGHKSVSWYQQVLGQGPQFIFQYYEKEERGRGNFPDRFSARQFPNYSSELNVNALLLGDSALYLCASSFAEFYEQYFGPGTRLTVT.

J is TRBJ1-2 and V is TRBV29-1; weak D call: TRBD1 (6 bases). Trimming cost V 6 bases and J 3 bases, with 14 bases left between them. Germline V gives CDR1 SQVTM, CDR2 ANQGSEA. This CDR3 has 13 amino acids. Here the CDR3 reads CSVQPGADYGYTF. As DNA, the CDR3 is TGCAGCGTCCAACCAGGGGCGGACTATGGCTACACCTTC.

This chain joins TRBV18 and TRBJ1-2; possibly TRBD1 for D (5 bases). Per germline, CDR1 KGHSH and CDR2 LQKENI. Trimming stripped 3 bases from V and 6 bases from J, with 17 bases between. This CDR3 has 15 amino acids. The CDR3 loop is CASSPLGEGMDGYTF. CDR3 bases: TGTGCCAGCTCACCCCTAGGGGAGGGGATGGATGGCTACACCTTC.

The gene calls are TRBV5-1 and TRBJ2-5, with 7 bases fitting TRBD1. Germline assignment: CDR1 SGHRS and CDR2 YFSETQ. V was clipped by 6 bases and J by 5 bases; unmatched bases: 22. CDR3 size: 18 residues. The CDR3 loop is CASTEGGLGNTGWETQYF. Here the CDR3 DNA reads TGCGCCAGCACTGAAGGGGGCCTAGGAAATACTGGTTGGGAGACCCAGTACTTC.

This sequence joins TRBV30 and TRBJ2-3; no reliable D call. V lost 2 bases to trimming and J lost 0 bases, with 3 bases between them. The CDR3 is 12 residues long. The germline V gene has CDR1 GTSNPN and CDR2 SVGIG (reference sequence). The CDR3 spells CAWSPSTDTQYF. The CDR3 bases are TGTGCCTGGAGTCCAAGCACAGATACGCAGTATTTT.

The CDR3 region is CATSNRDRGGEQYF. DNA of the CDR3: TGTGCCACCAGCAACCGAGACAGGGGGGGCGAGCAGTACTTC. The V and J genes are TRBV15 and TRBJ2-7; 9 positions agree with TRBD1. Germline CDR1 LNHNV, CDR2 YYDKDF (reference sequence). The CDR3 consists of 14 residues. The V gene end was trimmed by 4 bases and the J gene end by 6 bases; junction bases not matched to a gene: 7.

This chain joins TRBV9 and TRBJ1-2; D perhaps matches TRBD1 (5 bases). This CDR3 region has 15 residues. Trimming took 0 bases from V and 3 from J, leaving 12 bases between them. CDR1 and CDR2 from the germline V gene are SGDLS and YYNGEE. CDR3 loop: CASSVATDSYYGYTF. CDR3 DNA sequence: TGTGCCAGCAGCGTAGCGACCGACAGCTACTATGGCTACACCTTC. The full variable domain, with the rest looked up from reference TRBV9 and TRBJ1-2, is DSGVTQTPKHLITATGQRVTLRCSPRSGDLSVYWYQQSLDQGLQFLIQYYNGEERAKGNILERFSAQQFPDLHSELNLSSLELGDSALYFCASSVATDSYYGYTFGSGTRLTVV.

This clone was detected once. This sequence joins TRBV7-8 and TRBJ2-7; a weak D match, TRBD2 (5 bases). This CDR3 has 16 residues. Germline CDR1 is SGHVS and CDR2 is FQNEAQ. Trimming removed 1 base at V and 6 bases at J, with 19 bases between. This CDR3 is CASSLVEQRGSLEQYF. The CDR3, as DNA: TGTGCCAGCAGCTTAGTAGAACAGAGAGGGTCCCTCGAGCAGTACTTC.

This clone was detected only once. The rearrangement uses TRBV6-6 and TRBJ2-1; no firm D call. V was pared by 0 bases and J by 13 bases, with 13 bases between. The CDR3 consists of 13 residues. Germline V lookup: CDR1 MNHNY, CDR2 SVGAGI (reference sequence). For the CDR3, the DNA is TGTGCCAGCAGTTACTCATTACTTTTTGAACAGTTCTTC. This codes for CASSYSLLFEQFF.

V is TRBV6-1 and J is TRBJ2-3, with a possible D match to TRBD1 (6 bases). Germline loops: CDR1 MNHNS, CDR2 SASEGT. The V gene lost 4 bases and the J gene lost 0 bases, with 8 bases spanning the gap. The CDR3 loop spans 14 amino acids. CDR3 bases: TGTGCCAGCAGTGGGACAGTTAGCACAGATACGCAGTATTTT. Its translation is CASSGTVSTDTQYF.

This clone was seen only a few times. The CDR3 region is CASGRGTEAFF. CDR3 in DNA: TGTGCCAGTGGCAGGGGCACTGAAGCTTTCTTT. The chain employs TRBV19 and TRBJ1-1; maybe TRBD1 (6 bases). V lost 8 bases to trimming and J lost 4 bases, with 8 bases between them. Germline lookup yields CDR1 LNHDA and CDR2 SQIVND (reference sequence). The CDR3 is 11 residues long. Full variable domain (rest looked up from reference TRBV19 and TRBJ1-1): DGGITQSPKYLFRKEGQNVTLSCEQNLNHDAMYWYRQDPGQGLRLIYYSQIVNDFQKGDIAEGYSVSREKKESFPLTVTSAQKNPTAFYLCASGRGTEAFFGQGTRLTVV.

At least ten counts were recorded for this clone. V is TRBV6-4 and J is TRBJ2-6; the D gene is possibly TRBD2 (5 bases). The CDR3 covers 16 residues. V was cut by 0 bases and J by 0 bases, with 6 bases left in between. CDR1 and CDR2 (germline): MRHNA, SNTAGT. The CDR3 loop is CASSDSRGSGANVLTF. CDR3 nucleotide sequence: TGTGCCAGCAGTGACTCCCGGGGCTCTGGGGCCAACGTCCTGACTTTC.

In this sample, this clone turned up a few times. V is TRBV12-2 and J is TRBJ2-7; the listed D gene, TRBD1, was not tested against the DNA. TRBV12-2 is a documented pseudogene. The CDR3 extends over 14 amino acids. The CDR3 region has the DNA TGTGCAAGTCGCTCCCGACAGTCCTCCTACGAGCAGTACTTC. As protein: CASRSRQSSYEQYF.

J is TRBJ2-7 and V is TRBV11-2; unclear D gene. V was clipped by 0 bases and J by 4 bases, with 7 bases between them. CDR1 and CDR2 from the germline V gene are SGHAT and FQNNGV. This CDR3 spans 13 amino acids. In nucleotides, the CDR3 is TGTGCCAGCAGCTTAGACCCAGGATACGAGCAGTACTTC. Its translation is CASSLDPGYEQYF.

The chain recombines TRBV7-9 with TRBJ2-7, with TRBD2 as a possible D gene (7 bases). Between the trimmed V and J ends, which lost 5 bases and 1 base, there was a span of 15 bases. This CDR3 contains 15 residues. CDR1 SEHNR and CDR2 FQNEAQ come from the germline V gene (reference sequence). CDR3 in DNA: TGTGCCAGCAGCGCCCCTGAGGGGGGGTCCTACGAGCAGTACTTC. It yields the protein CASSAPEGGSYEQYF.

The chain carries TRBV9 and TRBJ2-3, with a tentative D call TRBD1 (5 bases). Germline CDR1 SGDLS, CDR2 YYNGEE. This CDR3 is built from 12 residues. The V end lost 3 bases, the J end lost 6 bases, and 8 bases lay between the germline ends. For the CDR3, the DNA is TGTGCCAGCAGCGCCTCAGGGGATACGCAGTATTTT. Translating gives CASSASGDTQYF.

This chain connects TRBV5-4 to TRBJ2-5, with a weak D call TRBD2 (5 bases). The germline gives CDR1 SGHNT, CDR2 YYREEE (reference sequence). The CDR3 is 12 residues long. V lost 6 bases to trimming and J lost 5 bases, with 11 bases between them. CDR3 DNA sequence: TGTGCCAGCACCTCGGAGCGGGAGACCCAGTACTTC. Its protein is CASTSERETQYF.

The chain is built from TRBV7-8 and TRBJ2-3; 15 nucleotides match TRBD2. This CDR3 has 18 residues. CDR1 and CDR2 from the germline V gene are SGHVS and FQNEAQ. V lost 5 bases to trimming and J lost 0 bases; unmatched junction nucleotides: 6. As DNA, the CDR3 is TGTGCCAGCAGCCTGGGACTAGCGGGGGGCCCTAGCACAGATACGCAGTATTTT. Encoded protein: CASSLGLAGGPSTDTQYF.

The chain joins TRBV7-6 to TRBJ2-5; D is uncertain. The DNA end favors TRBJ2-7, so the J call may be wrong. Per the germline V gene, CDR1 is SGHVS and CDR2 is FNYEAQ. The CDR3 is 18 residues long. The chain's CDR3 is CASSLGGVGDQLFVEQYF. CDR3 in DNA: TGTGCCAGCAGCTTAGGCGGTGTTGGTGACCAGCTTTTCGTCGAGCAGTACTTC.

The gene calls are TRBV5-5 and TRBJ1-2; D possibly corresponds to TRBD1 (5 bases). Trimming took 2 bases from V and 8 from J, leaving 13 bases between them. CDR3 length: 13 residues. Germline-derived CDR1 and CDR2 are SGHKS and YYEKEE (reference sequence). The CDR3 region is CASSFRQEGGYTF. In DNA form, the CDR3 reads TGTGCCAGCAGCTTTCGGCAGGAGGGGGGCTACACCTTC.

The J gene is TRBJ1-1, the V gene TRBV6-1; D not certain. Trimming pared 6 bases from V and 1 base from J, leaving 12 bases between. This CDR3 has 14 amino acids. Germline V gives CDR1 MNHNS, CDR2 SASEGT. The CDR3 DNA sequence: TGTGCCAGCAGGGAGGGCCAGAAGAACACTGAAGCTTTCTTT. Translating gives CASREGQKNTEAFF.

This clone was observed once. V usage is TRBV5-1 and J usage is TRBJ2-1; TRBD1 matches at 8 bases. The CDR3 has 18 amino acids. Looked up from germline, CDR1 is SGHRS and CDR2 is YFSETQ. V gave up 2 bases and J gave up 6 bases; unmatched junction bases: 16. CDR3 in DNA: TGCGCCAGCAGCTTAACCCAGGGAAATCCCACAGGGGGCAATGAGCAGTTCTTC. This gives the protein CASSLTQGNPTGGNEQFF.